The rows below give T cell receptor beta chains drawn from one sample of a study of T cells after yellow fever vaccination. TCRdb re-derived calls from the 5' RACE reads in MiXCR, one entry per CDR3 protein. This sample has about 130,000 distinct CDR3 sequences; more than 6.5% occur once, and the top ten carry nearly 2.5%. The sequencing here drew on CD4+ T cells sorted from PBMCs, taken approximately 11 days after the first yellow fever vaccination. The receptors come from a man aged 18-30 years who received the YFV17D yellow fever vaccine. CDR3s include the opening cysteine and the closing phenylalanine or tryptophan. Fields, in order: D gene, J gene, clone size, V gene, CDR3 protein, CDR3 DNA. A D gene is named only where the DNA matches it firmly. For some rows the clone size is stated as once, few or many, or as a class when expanded; others skip it.

D: TRBD2
J: TRBJ2-3
size: .
V: TRBV2
CDR3: CASSFSGGARDTQYF
DNA: TGTGCCAGCAGTTTTAGCGGGGGGGCCAGAGATACGCAGTATTTT

D: .
J: TRBJ1-1
size: few
V: TRBV15
CDR3: CATSRGDLAENTEAFF
DNA: TGTGCCACCAGCAGAGGGGACCTAGCGGAGAACACTGAAGCTTTCTTT

D: TRBD2
J: TRBJ2-7
size: .
V: TRBV7-9
CDR3: CASGVAGAEAYEQYF
DNA: TGTGCCAGCGGGGTAGCGGGGGCAGAGGCCTACGAGCAGTACTTC

D: TRBD1
J: TRBJ1-1
size: many
V: TRBV5-1
CDR3: CASSLGVISAGTGRTEAFF
DNA: TGCGCCAGCAGCTTGGGGGTTATCAGTGCCGGGACAGGGAGGACTGAAGCTTTCTTT

D: .
J: TRBJ2-2
size: many
V: TRBV4-2
CDR3: CASSQEGGRAGELFF
DNA: TGTGCCAGCAGCCAAGAGGGGGGCAGGGCCGGGGAGCTGTTTTTT

D: .
J: TRBJ2-6
size: many
V: TRBV12-3/TRBV12-4
CDR3: CASSVGGANVLTF
DNA: TGTGCCAGCAGTGTTGGTGGGGCCAACGTCCTGACTTTC

D: .
J: TRBJ2-3
size: few
V: TRBV3-1
CDR3: CASSQEWGRGDTQYF
DNA: TGTGCCAGCAGCCAAGAGTGGGGGCGCGGGGATACGCAGTATTTT

D: TRBD2
J: TRBJ2-3
size: few
V: TRBV3-1
CDR3: CASSQGTSGGHTQYF
DNA: TGTGCCAGCAGTCAGGGGACTAGCGGGGGCCATACGCAGTATTTT

D: .
J: TRBJ1-2
size: many
V: TRBV5-6
CDR3: CASSPLAVGGVYTF
DNA: TGTGCCAGCAGTCCCTTAGCGGTTGGAGGGGTCTACACCTTC

D: .
J: TRBJ2-5
size: few
V: TRBV5-4
CDR3: CASSPLQYF
DNA: TGTGCCAGCAGCCCCCTCCAGTACTTC

D: .
J: TRBJ2-5
size: few
V: TRBV5-1
CDR3: CASRGPAQETQYF
DNA: TGCGCCAGTCGGGGGCCAGCCCAAGAGACCCAGTACTTC

D: TRBD1
J: TRBJ1-1
size: many
V: TRBV5-1
CDR3: CASSSDRGTEAFF
DNA: TGCGCCAGCAGCTCTGACAGGGGCACTGAAGCTTTCTTT

D: TRBD2
J: TRBJ2-1
size: many
V: TRBV5-1
CDR3: CASSTSGGRANEQFF
DNA: TGCGCCAGCAGCACCAGCGGGGGTAGGGCAAATGAGCAGTTCTTC

D: .
J: TRBJ2-7
size: many
V: TRBV20-1
CDR3: CSARDRRLHSYEQYF
DNA: TGCAGTGCTAGAGATCGTAGGCTGCACTCCTACGAGCAGTACTTC

D: .
J: TRBJ2-7
size: many
V: TRBV7-9
CDR3: CASSSLGGAIYEQYF
DNA: TGTGCCAGCAGCTCACTTGGGGGGGCAATCTACGAGCAGTACTTC

D: TRBD1
J: TRBJ1-5
size: .
V: TRBV2
CDR3: CAFSFFGRGLLGNQPQHF
DNA: TGTGCCTTCAGTTTTTTTGGTAGGGGGCTTTTGGGCAATCAGCCCCAGCATTTT

D: .
J: TRBJ2-3
size: many
V: TRBV10-3
CDR3: CAISQGAGGGEDTQYF
DNA: TGTGCCATCAGTCAGGGGGCAGGCGGGGGGGAAGATACGCAGTATTTT

D: .
J: TRBJ1-1
size: .
V: TRBV7-2
CDR3: CASSLLWDSGVAFF
DNA: TGTGCCAGCAGCCTCTTATGGGATTCAGGCGTAGCTTTCTTT

D: .
J: TRBJ2-2
size: many
V: TRBV20-1
CDR3: CSATTPNTAGELFF
DNA: TGCAGTGCTACCACACCAAATACGGCCGGGGAGCTGTTTTTT

D: .
J: TRBJ2-7
size: many
V: TRBV29-1
CDR3: CSVGKGSPYEQYF
DNA: TGCAGCGTTGGAAAAGGGTCGCCCTACGAGCAGTACTTC

D: .
J: TRBJ2-3
size: many
V: TRBV5-1
CDR3: CASSLNVQTDTQYF
DNA: TGCGCCAGCAGCTTGAACGTGCAGACAGATACGCAGTATTTT

D: .
J: TRBJ2-5
size: many
V: TRBV5-4
CDR3: CASSWRQQETQYF
DNA: TGTGCCAGCAGCTGGAGACAGCAAGAGACCCAGTACTTC

D: .
J: TRBJ1-1
size: many
V: TRBV5-1
CDR3: CASRPEDTSNTEAFF
DNA: TGCGCCAGCAGACCCGAGGACACTTCGAACACTGAAGCTTTCTTT

D: .
J: TRBJ2-3
size: few
V: TRBV19
CDR3: CASSISPDTQYF
DNA: TGTGCCAGTAGTATAAGCCCAGATACGCAGTATTTT

D: .
J: TRBJ2-4
size: many
V: TRBV6-5
CDR3: CASSYSGGGNIQYF
DNA: TGTGCCAGCAGTTACTCGGGAGGGGGAAACATTCAGTACTTC

D: .
J: TRBJ1-2
size: many
V: TRBV7-2
CDR3: CASSSDTGFYGYTF
DNA: TGTGCCAGCAGCTCAGATACAGGGTTCTATGGCTACACCTTC

D: .
J: TRBJ2-5
size: many
V: TRBV5-4
CDR3: CATMREYQETQYF
DNA: TGTGCCACCATGAGAGAGTACCAAGAGACCCAGTACTTC

D: .
J: TRBJ2-7
size: many
V: TRBV29-1
CDR3: CSVEPGENYEQYF
DNA: TGCAGCGTTGAGCCAGGGGAAAACTACGAGCAGTACTTC

D: .
J: TRBJ1-1
size: many
V: TRBV20-1
CDR3: CSARVLGGGGNTEAFF
DNA: TGCAGTGCTAGAGTCCTCGGGGGAGGAGGTAACACTGAAGCTTTCTTT

D: TRBD2
J: TRBJ2-3
size: .
V: TRBV5-1
CDR3: CASTTGLAVSDTQYF
DNA: TGCGCCAGCACCACGGGACTAGCAGTGTCAGATACGCAGTATTTT

D: .
J: TRBJ1-2
size: many
V: TRBV4-1
CDR3: CASSQEPGANYGYTF
DNA: TGCGCCAGCAGCCAAGAACCGGGGGCTAACTATGGCTACACCTTC

D: .
J: TRBJ2-2
size: .
V: TRBV3-1
CDR3: CASSQVRYTGELFF
DNA: TGTGCCAGCAGCCAAGTCAGGTACACCGGGGAGCTGTTTTTT

D: .
J: TRBJ2-2
size: many
V: TRBV20-1
CDR3: CSARDVGGRTGELFF
DNA: TGCAGTGCTAGAGATGTGGGGGGAAGAACCGGGGAGCTGTTTTTT

D: .
J: TRBJ1-2
size: many
V: TRBV6-2/TRBV6-3
CDR3: CASTRGDLSNYGYTF
DNA: TGTGCCAGCACTCGAGGGGACCTTTCTAACTATGGCTACACCTTC

D: .
J: TRBJ1-1
size: many
V: TRBV4-2
CDR3: CASSQGGKGMNTEAFF
DNA: TGTGCCAGCAGCCAAGGGGGGAAGGGCATGAACACTGAAGCTTTCTTT

D: .
J: TRBJ1-4
size: many
V: TRBV15
CDR3: CATSRDLGWDEKLFF
DNA: TGTGCCACCAGCAGAGATCTGGGGTGGGATGAAAAACTGTTTTTT

D: .
J: TRBJ2-3
size: many
V: TRBV29-1
CDR3: CSVRGSGADTQYF
DNA: TGCAGCGTGAGGGGGTCTGGCGCAGATACGCAGTATTTT

D: TRBD1
J: TRBJ2-5
size: many
V: TRBV10-3
CDR3: CAIRSGTGAETQYF
DNA: TGTGCCATCAGATCCGGGACAGGGGCAGAGACCCAGTACTTC

D: TRBD2
J: TRBJ2-3
size: many
V: TRBV11-2
CDR3: CASSLLGGAADTQYF
DNA: TGTGCCAGCAGCTTACTCGGGGGGGCGGCAGATACGCAGTATTTT

D: .
J: TRBJ1-2
size: many
V: TRBV12-3/TRBV12-4
CDR3: CASSLSNPRGTYGYTF
DNA: TGTGCCAGCAGTTTAAGTAACCCGCGCGGTACCTATGGCTACACCTTC

D: TRBD2
J: TRBJ2-3
size: many
V: TRBV5-1
CDR3: CASSFSLKGGSTDTQYF
DNA: TGCGCCAGCAGCTTTTCGTTGAAGGGAGGGAGCACAGATACGCAGTATTTT

D: .
J: TRBJ1-2
size: many
V: TRBV7-9
CDR3: CASSLATDYGYTF
DNA: TGTGCCAGCAGCTTAGCGACGGACTATGGCTACACCTTC

D: .
J: TRBJ1-2
size: many
V: TRBV11-2
CDR3: CASSLIGRLGYTF
DNA: TGTGCCAGCAGCTTAATAGGGCGTCTGGGCTACACCTTC

D: .
J: TRBJ2-2
size: many
V: TRBV7-2
CDR3: CASSPGTRELFF
DNA: TGTGCCAGCAGCCCCGGGACCAGGGAGCTGTTTTTT

D: .
J: TRBJ1-1
size: many
V: TRBV12-3/TRBV12-4
CDR3: CASRARKAFF
DNA: TGTGCCAGCAGGGCCCGAAAAGCTTTCTTT

D: .
J: TRBJ2-1
size: many
V: TRBV7-8
CDR3: CASSLVGAVLNEQFF
DNA: TGTGCCAGCAGCTTAGTTGGGGCCGTCTTGAATGAGCAGTTCTTC

D: .
J: TRBJ2-1
size: many
V: TRBV20-1
CDR3: CSAPRAGGVYNEQFF
DNA: TGCAGTGCCCCAAGGGCTGGAGGCGTCTACAATGAGCAGTTCTTC

D: TRBD2
J: TRBJ2-5
size: many
V: TRBV20-1
CDR3: CSANQLGGGGETQYF
DNA: TGCAGTGCTAATCAGTTGGGCGGGGGAGGGGAGACCCAGTACTTC

D: .
J: TRBJ2-3
size: many
V: TRBV6-2/TRBV6-3
CDR3: CASSQDGGADTQYF
DNA: TGTGCCAGCAGCCAGGACGGGGGAGCAGATACGCAGTATTTT

D: .
J: TRBJ1-6
size: few
V: TRBV25-1
CDR3: CASSEPGNSPLHF
DNA: TGTGCCAGCAGTGAACCAGGGAATTCACCCCTCCACTTT

D: .
J: TRBJ1-6
size: many
V: TRBV6-5
CDR3: CASRPRGTGLANSPLHF
DNA: TGTGCCAGCAGACCCCGTGGGACCGGATTAGCTAATTCACCCCTCCACTTT